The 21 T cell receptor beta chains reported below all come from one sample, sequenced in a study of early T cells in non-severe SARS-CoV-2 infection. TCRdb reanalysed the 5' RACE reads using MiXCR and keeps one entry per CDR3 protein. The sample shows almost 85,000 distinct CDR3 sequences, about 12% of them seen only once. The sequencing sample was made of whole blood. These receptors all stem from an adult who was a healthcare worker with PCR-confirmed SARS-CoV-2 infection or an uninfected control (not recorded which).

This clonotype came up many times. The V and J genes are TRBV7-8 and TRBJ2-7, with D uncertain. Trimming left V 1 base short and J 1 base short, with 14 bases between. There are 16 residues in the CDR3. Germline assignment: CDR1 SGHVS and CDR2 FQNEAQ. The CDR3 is CASSLGGSPPSYEQYF. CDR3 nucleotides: TGTGCCAGCAGCTTAGGCGGCAGCCCTCCTTCCTACGAGCAGTACTTC.

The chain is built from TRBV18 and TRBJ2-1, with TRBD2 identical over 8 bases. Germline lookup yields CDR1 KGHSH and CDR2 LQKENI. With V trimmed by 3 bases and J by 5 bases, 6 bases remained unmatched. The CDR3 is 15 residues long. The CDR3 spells CASSPRAAGDNEQFF. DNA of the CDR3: TGTGCCAGCTCACCGCGGGCAGCGGGGGACAATGAGCAGTTCTTC.

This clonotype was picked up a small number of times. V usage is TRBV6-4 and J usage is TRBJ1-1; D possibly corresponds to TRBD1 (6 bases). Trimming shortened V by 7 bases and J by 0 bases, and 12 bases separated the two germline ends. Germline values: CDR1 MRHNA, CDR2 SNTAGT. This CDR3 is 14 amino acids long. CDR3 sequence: CASKRDIMNTEAFF. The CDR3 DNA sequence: TGTGCCAGCAAAAGGGACATCATGAACACTGAAGCTTTCTTT.

DNA of the CDR3: TGTGCCAGCTCACCAAACAGGGCCGCCTACGAGCAGTACTTC. Protein sequence: CASSPNRAAYEQYF. This chain joins TRBV18 and TRBJ2-7, with D possibly TRBD1 on 6 matching bases. Trimming took 2 bases from V and 2 from J, leaving 10 bases between them. CDR1 is KGHSH, CDR2 LQKENI, per germline. The CDR3 has 14 amino acids.

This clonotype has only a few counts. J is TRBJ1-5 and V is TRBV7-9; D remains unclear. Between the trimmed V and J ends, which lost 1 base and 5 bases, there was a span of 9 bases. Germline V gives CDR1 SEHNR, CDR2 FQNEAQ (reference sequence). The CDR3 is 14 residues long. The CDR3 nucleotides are TGTGCCAGCAGCTTAGTGCCGCTTCATCAGCCCCAGCATTTT. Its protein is CASSLVPLHQPQHF.

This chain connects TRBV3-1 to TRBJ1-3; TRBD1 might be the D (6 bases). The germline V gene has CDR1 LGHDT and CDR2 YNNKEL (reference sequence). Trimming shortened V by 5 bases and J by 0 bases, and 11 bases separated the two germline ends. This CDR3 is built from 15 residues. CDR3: CASSWTAISGNTIYF. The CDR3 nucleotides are TGTGCCAGCAGCTGGACAGCAATCTCTGGAAACACCATATATTTT.

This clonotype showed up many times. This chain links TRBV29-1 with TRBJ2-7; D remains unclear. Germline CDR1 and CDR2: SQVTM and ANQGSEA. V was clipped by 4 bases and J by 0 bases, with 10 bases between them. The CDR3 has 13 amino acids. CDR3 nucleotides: TGCAGCGTTGGCACTTCCACCTCCTACGAGCAGTACTTC. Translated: CSVGTSTSYEQYF.

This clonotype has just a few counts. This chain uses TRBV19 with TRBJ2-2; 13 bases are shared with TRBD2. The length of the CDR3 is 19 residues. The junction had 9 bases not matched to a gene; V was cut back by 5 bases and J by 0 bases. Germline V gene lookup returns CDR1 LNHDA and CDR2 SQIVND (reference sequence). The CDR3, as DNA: TGTGCCAGTAGTCTACTAGCGGGAGGGCCATTTTCGAACACCGGGGAGCTGTTTTTT. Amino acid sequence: CASSLLAGGPFSNTGELFF.

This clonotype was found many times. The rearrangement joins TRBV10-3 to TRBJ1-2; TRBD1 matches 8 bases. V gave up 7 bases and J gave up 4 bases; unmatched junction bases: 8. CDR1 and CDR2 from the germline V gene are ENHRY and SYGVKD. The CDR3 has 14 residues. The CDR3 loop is CAINAETGVYGYTF. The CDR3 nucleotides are TGTGCCATCAATGCCGAGACAGGGGTCTATGGCTACACCTTC.

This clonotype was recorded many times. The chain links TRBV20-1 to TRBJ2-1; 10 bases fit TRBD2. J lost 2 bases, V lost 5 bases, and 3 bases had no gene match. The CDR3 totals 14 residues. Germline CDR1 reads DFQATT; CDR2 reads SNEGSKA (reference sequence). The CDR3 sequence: CSALGLAAYNEQFF. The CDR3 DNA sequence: TGCAGTGCTTTAGGACTAGCGGCCTACAATGAGCAGTTCTTC.

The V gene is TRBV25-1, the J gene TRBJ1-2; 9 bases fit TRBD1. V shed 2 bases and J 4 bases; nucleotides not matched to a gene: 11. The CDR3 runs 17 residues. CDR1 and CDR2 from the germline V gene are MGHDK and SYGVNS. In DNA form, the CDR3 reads TGTGCCAGCAGTGAAAACATCCGGGACAGGGAACCCTATGGCTACACCTTC. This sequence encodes CASSENIRDREPYGYTF.

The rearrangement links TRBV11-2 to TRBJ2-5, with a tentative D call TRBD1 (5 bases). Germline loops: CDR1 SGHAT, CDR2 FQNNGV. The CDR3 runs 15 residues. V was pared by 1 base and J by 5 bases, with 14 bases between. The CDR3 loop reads CASSLGGGVRETQYF. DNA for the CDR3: TGTGCCAGCAGCTTAGGGGGCGGAGTGCGCGAGACCCAGTACTTC.

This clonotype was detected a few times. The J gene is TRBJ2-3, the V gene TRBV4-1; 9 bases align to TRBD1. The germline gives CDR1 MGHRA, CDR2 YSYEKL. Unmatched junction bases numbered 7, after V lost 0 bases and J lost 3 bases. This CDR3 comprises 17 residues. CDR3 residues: CASSQDFGDRATDTQYF. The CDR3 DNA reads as TGCGCCAGCAGCCAAGATTTCGGGGACAGGGCAACAGATACGCAGTATTTT.

This CDR3 is CASSLDGGGLSYEQYF. Written as DNA, the CDR3 is TGCGCCAGCAGCTTGGACGGCGGGGGGCTCTCCTACGAGCAGTACTTC. This chain uses TRBV5-1 with TRBJ2-7, with 8 bases that match TRBD2. Germline V gives CDR1 SGHRS, CDR2 YFSETQ. The CDR3 covers 16 residues. V was pared by 0 bases and J by 0 bases, with 5 bases of the junction left unmatched.

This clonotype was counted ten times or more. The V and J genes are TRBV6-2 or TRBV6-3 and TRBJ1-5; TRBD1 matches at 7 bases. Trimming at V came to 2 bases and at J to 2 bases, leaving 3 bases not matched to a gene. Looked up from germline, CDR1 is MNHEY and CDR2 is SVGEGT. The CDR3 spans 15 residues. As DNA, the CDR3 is TGTGCCAGCAGTTACAGGCAGGGGGGCAATCAGCCCCAGCATTTT. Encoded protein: CASSYRQGGNQPQHF.

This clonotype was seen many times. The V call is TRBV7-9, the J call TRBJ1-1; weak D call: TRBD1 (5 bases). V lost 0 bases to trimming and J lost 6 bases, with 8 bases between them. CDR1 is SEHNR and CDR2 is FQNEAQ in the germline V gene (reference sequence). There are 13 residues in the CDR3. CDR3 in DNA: TGTGCCAGCAGCTTAGCCGGGGGGGCTGAAGCTTTCTTT. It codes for CASSLAGGAEAFF.

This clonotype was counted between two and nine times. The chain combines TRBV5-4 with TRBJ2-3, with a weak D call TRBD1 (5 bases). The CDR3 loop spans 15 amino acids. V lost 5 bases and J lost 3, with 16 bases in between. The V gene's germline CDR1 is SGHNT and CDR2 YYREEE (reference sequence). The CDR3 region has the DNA TGTGCCAGCAGGCAAGACATAGGGGTGACAGATACGCAGTATTTT. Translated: CASRQDIGVTDTQYF.

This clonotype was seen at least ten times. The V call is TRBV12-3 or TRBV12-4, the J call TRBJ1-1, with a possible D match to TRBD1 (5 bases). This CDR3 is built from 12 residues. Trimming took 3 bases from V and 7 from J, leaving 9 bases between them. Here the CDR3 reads CASSLGGVEAFF. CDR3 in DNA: TGTGCCAGCAGTTTGGGGGGGGTTGAAGCTTTCTTT.

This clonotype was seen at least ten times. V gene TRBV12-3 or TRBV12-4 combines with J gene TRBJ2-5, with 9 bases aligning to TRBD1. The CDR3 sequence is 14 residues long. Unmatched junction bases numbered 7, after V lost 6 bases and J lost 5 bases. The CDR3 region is CASRVGTGSETQYF. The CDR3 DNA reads TGTGCCAGCAGGGTTGGGACAGGGTCGGAGACCCAGTACTTC.

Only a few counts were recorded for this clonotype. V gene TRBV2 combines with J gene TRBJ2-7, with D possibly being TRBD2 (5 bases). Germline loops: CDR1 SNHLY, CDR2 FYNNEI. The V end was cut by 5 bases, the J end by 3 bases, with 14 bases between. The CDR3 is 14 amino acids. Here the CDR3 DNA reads TGTGCCAGCAGTTGGACGGGATCCGACTACGAGCAGTACTTC. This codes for CASSWTGSDYEQYF.

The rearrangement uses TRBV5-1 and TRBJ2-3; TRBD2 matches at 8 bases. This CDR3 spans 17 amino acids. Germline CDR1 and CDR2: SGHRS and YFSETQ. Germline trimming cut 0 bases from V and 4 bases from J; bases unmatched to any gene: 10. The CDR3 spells CASSLDLSGSSADTQYF. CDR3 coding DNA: TGCGCCAGCAGCTTGGACTTGAGCGGGAGCTCGGCAGATACGCAGTATTTT.